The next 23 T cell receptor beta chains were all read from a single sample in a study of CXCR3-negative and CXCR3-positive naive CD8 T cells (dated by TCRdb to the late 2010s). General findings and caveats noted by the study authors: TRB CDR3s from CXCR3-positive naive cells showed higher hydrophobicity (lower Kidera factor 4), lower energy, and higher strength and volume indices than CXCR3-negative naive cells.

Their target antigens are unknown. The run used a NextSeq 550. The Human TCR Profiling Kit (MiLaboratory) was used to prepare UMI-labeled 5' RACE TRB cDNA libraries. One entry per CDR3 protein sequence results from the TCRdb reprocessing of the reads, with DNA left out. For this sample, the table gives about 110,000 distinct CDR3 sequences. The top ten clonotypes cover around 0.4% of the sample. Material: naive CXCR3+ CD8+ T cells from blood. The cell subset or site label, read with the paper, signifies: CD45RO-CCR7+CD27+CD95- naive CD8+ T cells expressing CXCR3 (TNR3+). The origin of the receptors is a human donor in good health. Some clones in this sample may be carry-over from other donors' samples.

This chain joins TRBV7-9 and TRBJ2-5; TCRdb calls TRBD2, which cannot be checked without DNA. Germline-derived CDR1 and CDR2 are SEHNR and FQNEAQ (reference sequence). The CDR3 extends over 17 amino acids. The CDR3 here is CASSFVTSGSSKETQYF.

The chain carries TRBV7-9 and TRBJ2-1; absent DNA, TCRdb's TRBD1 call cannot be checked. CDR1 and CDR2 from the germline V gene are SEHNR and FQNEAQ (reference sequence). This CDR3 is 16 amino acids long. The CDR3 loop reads CASSLDDGGTSGEQFF.

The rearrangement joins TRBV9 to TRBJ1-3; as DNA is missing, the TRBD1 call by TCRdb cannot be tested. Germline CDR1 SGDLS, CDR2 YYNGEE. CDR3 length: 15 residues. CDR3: CASSASGTAGNTIYF.

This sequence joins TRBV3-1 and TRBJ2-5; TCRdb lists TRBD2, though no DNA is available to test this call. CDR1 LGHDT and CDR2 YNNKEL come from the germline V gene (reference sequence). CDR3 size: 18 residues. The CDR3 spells CASSRGRPGLAKEETQYF.

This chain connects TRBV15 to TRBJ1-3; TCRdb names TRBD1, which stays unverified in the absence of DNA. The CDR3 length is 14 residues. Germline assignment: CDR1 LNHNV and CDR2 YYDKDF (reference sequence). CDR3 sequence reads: CATSGTGTGNTIYF.

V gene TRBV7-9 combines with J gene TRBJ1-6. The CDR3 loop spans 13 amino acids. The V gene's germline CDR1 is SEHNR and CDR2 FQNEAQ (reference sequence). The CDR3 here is CASWGGNDSPLHF.

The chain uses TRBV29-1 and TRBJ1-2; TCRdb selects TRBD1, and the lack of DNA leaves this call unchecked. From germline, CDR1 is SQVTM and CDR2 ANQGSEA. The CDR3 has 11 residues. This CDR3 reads CSVDGQGVYTF.

The CDR3 loop is CASMGTGYTGELFF. The chain links TRBV19 to TRBJ2-2; without DNA, the TCRdb call of TRBD1 cannot be checked. CDR3 length: 14 amino acids. From germline, CDR1 is LNHDA and CDR2 SQIVND (reference sequence).

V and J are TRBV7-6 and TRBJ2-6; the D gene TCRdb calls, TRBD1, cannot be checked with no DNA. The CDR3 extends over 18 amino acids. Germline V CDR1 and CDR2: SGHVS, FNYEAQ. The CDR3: CASSLVGPGFSGANVLTF.

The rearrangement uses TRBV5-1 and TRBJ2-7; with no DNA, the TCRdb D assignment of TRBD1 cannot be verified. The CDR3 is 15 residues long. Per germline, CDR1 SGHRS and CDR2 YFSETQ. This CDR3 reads CASSLRDRVVYEQYF.

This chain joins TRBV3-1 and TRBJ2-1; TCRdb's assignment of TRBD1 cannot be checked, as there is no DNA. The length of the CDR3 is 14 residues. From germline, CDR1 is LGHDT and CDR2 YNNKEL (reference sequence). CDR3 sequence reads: CASSQEQGVRLQFF.

The CDR3 sequence: CASSIVPGQGGHEQFF. V usage is TRBV19 and J usage is TRBJ2-1; with no DNA, the TCRdb D assignment of TRBD1 cannot be verified. The CDR3 is 16 amino acids. The germline V gene encodes CDR1 LNHDA and CDR2 SQIVND (reference sequence).

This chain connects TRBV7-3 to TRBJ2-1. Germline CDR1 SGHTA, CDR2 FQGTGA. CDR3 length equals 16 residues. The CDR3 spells CASSLYDGGTYNEQFF.

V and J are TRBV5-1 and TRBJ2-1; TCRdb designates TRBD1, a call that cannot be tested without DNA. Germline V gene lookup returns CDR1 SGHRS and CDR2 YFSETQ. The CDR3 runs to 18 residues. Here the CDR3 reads CASSWPGQGLHYDNEQFF. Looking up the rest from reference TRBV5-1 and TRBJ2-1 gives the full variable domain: KAGVTQTPRYLIKTRGQQVTLSCSPISGHRSVSWYQQTPGQGLQFLFEYFSETQRNKGNFPGRFSGRQFSNSRSEMNVSTLELGDSALYLCASSWPGQGLHYDNEQFFGPGTRLTVL.

CDR3 protein: CASSQDTGPGELFF. The genes are TRBV4-1 and TRBJ2-2; TCRdb calls TRBD1, which cannot be checked without DNA. Germline CDR1 reads MGHRA; CDR2 reads YSYEKL. The CDR3 totals 14 residues.

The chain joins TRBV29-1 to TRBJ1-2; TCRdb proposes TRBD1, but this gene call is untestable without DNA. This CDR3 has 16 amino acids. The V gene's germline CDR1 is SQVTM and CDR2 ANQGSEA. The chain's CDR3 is CSVEDPYGQGFYGYTF.

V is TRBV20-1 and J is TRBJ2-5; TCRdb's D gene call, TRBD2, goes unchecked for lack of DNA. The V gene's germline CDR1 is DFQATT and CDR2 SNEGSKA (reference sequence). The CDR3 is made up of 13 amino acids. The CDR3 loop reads CSARLASQETQYF.

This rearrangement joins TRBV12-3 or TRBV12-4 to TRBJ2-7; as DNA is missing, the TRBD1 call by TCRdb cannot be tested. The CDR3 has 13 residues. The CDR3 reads CASLGPGADEQYF.

CDR3 loop: CSVEDLQGLAGGPRYNEQFF. The genes are TRBV29-1 and TRBJ2-1; the D call from TCRdb, TRBD2, cannot be confirmed without DNA. Germline CDR1 is SQVTM and CDR2 is ANQGSEA. The CDR3 is made up of 20 amino acids.

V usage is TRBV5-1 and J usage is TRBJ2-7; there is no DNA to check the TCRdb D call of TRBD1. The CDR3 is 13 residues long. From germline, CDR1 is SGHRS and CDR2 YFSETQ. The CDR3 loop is CASSRTESYEQYF.

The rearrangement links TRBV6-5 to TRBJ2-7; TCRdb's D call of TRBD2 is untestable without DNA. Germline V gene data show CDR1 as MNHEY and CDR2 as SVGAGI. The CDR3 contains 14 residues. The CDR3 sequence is CASSSSGRANEQYF.

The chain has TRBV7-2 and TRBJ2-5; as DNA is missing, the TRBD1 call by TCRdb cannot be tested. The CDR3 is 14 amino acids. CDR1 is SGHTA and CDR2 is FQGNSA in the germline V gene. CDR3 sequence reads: CAGSFGPTGETQYF. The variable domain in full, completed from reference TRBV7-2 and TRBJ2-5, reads GAGVSQSPSNKVTEKGKDVELRCDPISGHTALYWYRQSLGQGLEFLIYFQGNSAPDKSGLPSDRFSAERTGGSVSTLTIQRTQQEDSAVYLCAGSFGPTGETQYFGPGTRLLVL.

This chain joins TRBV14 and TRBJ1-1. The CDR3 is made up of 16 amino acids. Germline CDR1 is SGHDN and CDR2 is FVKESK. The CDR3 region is CASSQAPAGGRGEAFF.